The present T cell receptor (beta chain) was sequenced within a study of cytomegalovirus exposure and HLA in healthy donors. Study-level information: HLA-typed donors contributed 80 million to 85 million unique TCRs, which were held in an early data release. Findings and caveats of the study: The authors considered a cluster of highly shared sequence variants likely to be a sequencing artifact.

The CDR3 has 11 amino acids. CDR1 and CDR2 (germline): MNHEY, SVGAGI. The V gene lost 6 bases and the J gene lost 12 bases, with 15 bases spanning the gap. The PCR contained 60 Vbeta and 13 Jbeta primers. This table comes from immunoSEQ multiplex PCR, and its TCRdb copy is limited to in-frame clones, with some not included. The sample lists over 150,000 clones; 81% were seen once. Of note for this clone: The antigen remains undetermined.

The sample taken for sequencing was PBMCs. The chain has TRBV6-5 and TRBJ2-7; D is perhaps TRBD2 (5 bases). The TCR sequence derives from a woman aged 50 to 60 in good health and CMV-seronegative. The CDR3 region has the DNA TGTGCCAGCAGGGGAGAAAGGGTCTCGTACTTC. This encodes CASRGERVSYF.